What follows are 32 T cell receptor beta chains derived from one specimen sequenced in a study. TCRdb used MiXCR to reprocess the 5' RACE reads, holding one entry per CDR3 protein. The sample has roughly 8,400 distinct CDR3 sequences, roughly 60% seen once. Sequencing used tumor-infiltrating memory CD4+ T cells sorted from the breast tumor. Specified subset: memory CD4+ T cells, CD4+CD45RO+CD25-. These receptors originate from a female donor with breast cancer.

The CDR3 loop reads CSAGRQLGNTDTQYF. DNA of the CDR3: TGCAGCGCTGGAAGGCAGTTAGGGAACACAGATACGCAGTATTTT. The chain uses TRBV20-1 and TRBJ2-3; D remains ambiguous. The germline V gene encodes CDR1 DFQATT and CDR2 SNEGSKA (reference sequence). The CDR3 is 15 amino acids.

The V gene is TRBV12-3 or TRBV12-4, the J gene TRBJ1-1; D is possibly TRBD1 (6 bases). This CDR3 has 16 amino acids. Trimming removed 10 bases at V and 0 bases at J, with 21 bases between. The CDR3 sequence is CATLRGSRGMNTEAFF. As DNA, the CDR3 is TGTGCCACCTTAAGGGGTTCGAGGGGGATGAACACTGAAGCTTTCTTT.

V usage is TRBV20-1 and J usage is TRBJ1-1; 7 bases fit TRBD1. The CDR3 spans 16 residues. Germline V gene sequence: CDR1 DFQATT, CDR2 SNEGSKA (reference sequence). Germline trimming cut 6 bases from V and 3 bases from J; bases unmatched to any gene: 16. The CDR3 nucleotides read TGCAGTGCCGGGAGGCAGGGGGGATTCAAGGACACTGAAGCTTTCTTT. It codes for CSAGRQGGFKDTEAFF.

CDR3 residues: CASGAIEGAQYF. The CDR3 DNA sequence: TGTGCCAGCGGCGCAATTGAGGGGGCCCAGTACTTC. This rearrangement joins TRBV11-2 to TRBJ2-5; D may be TRBD1 (6 bases). The CDR3 contains 12 residues. Germline V gene data show CDR1 as SGHAT and CDR2 as FQNNGV. V lost 8 bases to trimming and J lost 9 bases, with 16 bases between them.

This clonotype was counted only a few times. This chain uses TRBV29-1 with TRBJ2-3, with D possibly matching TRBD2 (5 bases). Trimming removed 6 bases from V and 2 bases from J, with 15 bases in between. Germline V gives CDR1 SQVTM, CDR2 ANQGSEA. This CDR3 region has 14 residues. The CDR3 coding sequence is TGCAGCGTGGACGGGGAACACTTCACAGATACGCAGTATTTT. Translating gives CSVDGEHFTDTQYF.

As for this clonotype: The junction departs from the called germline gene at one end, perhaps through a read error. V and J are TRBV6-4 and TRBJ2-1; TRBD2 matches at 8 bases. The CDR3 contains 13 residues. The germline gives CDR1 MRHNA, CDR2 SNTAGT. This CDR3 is CASSDGTSNGQFF. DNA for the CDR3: TGTGCCAGCAGTGACGGGACTAGTAATGGGCAGTTCTTC.

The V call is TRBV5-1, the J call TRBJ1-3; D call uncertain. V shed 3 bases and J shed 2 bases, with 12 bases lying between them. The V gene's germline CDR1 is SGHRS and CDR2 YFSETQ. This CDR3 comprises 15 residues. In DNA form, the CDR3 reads TGCGCCAGCAGCTCACTGGAGGATCCTGGAAACACCATATATTTT. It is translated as CASSSLEDPGNTIYF.

The CDR3 spells CSAPGQGGPEAFF. The CDR3 DNA follows: TGCAGTGCCCCCGGGCAGGGAGGCCCCGAAGCTTTCTTT. The V call is TRBV20-1, the J call TRBJ1-1; D might be TRBD1 (5 bases). Germline assignment: CDR1 DFQATT and CDR2 SNEGSKA (reference sequence). V was shortened by 6 bases and J by 8 bases, with 19 bases between the two germline ends. The CDR3 has 13 residues.

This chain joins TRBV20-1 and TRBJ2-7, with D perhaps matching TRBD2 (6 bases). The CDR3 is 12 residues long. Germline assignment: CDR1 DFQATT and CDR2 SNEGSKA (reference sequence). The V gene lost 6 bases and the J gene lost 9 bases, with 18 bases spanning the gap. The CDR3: CSAGGPRRAQYF. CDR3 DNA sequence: TGCAGTGCGGGAGGCCCCCGGCGAGCGCAGTACTTC.

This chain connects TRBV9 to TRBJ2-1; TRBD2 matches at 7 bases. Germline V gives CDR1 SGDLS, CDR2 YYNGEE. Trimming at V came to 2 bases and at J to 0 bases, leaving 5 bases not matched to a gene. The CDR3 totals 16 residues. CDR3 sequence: CASSVTSMSSYNEQFF. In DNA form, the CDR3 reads TGTGCCAGCAGCGTGACTAGCATGAGCTCCTACAATGAGCAGTTCTTC. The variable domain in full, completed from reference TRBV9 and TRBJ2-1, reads DSGVTQTPKHLITATGQRVTLRCSPRSGDLSVYWYQQSLDQGLQFLIQYYNGEERAKGNILERFSAQQFPDLHSELNLSSLELGDSALYFCASSVTSMSSYNEQFFGPGTRLTVL.

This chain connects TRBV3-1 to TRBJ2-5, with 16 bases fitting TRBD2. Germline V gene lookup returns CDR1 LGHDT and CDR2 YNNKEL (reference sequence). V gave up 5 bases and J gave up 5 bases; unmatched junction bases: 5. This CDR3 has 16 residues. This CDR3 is CASSGTSGGAAETQYF. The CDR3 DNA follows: TGTGCCAGCAGCGGGACTAGCGGGGGGGCGGCGGAGACCCAGTACTTC.

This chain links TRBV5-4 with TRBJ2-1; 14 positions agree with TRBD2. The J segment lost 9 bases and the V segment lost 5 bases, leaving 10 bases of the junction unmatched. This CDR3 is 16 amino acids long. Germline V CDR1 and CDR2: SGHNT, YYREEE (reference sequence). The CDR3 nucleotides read TGTGCCAGCAGACCCGGGACTAGCGGGAGTAGGGGTGAGCAGTTCTTC. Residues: CASRPGTSGSRGEQFF. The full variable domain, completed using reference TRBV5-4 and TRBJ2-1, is ETGVTQSPTHLIKTRGQQVTLRCSSQSGHNTVSWYQQALGQGPQFIFQYYREEENGRGNFPPRFSGLQFPNYSSELNVNALELDDSALYLCASRPGTSGSRGEQFFGPGTRLTVL.

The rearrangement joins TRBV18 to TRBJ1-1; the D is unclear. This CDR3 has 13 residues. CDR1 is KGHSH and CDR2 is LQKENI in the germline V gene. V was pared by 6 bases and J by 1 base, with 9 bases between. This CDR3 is CASSSQSNTEAFF. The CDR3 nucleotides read TGTGCCAGCTCGTCTCAGTCGAACACTGAAGCTTTCTTT.

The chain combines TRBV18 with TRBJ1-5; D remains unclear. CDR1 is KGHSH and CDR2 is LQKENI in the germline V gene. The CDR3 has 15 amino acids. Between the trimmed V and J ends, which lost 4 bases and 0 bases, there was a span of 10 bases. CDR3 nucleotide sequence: TGTGCCAGCTCACATGGAGGTTATAGCAATCAGCCCCAGCATTTT. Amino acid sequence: CASSHGGYSNQPQHF.

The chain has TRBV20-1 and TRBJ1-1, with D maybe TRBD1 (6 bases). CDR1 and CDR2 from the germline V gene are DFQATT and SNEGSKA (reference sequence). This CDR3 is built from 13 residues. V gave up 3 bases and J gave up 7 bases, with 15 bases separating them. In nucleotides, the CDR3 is TGCAGTGCTAGGGTCGGGGGGCGTTTTGAAGCTTTCTTT. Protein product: CSARVGGRFEAFF.

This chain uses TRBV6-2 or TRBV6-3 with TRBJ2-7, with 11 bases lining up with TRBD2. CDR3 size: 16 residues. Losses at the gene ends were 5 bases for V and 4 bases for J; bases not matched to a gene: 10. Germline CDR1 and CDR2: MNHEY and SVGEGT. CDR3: CASSPRRLAGLYEQYF. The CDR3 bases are TGTGCCAGCAGTCCCCGACGACTAGCGGGGCTATACGAGCAGTACTTC.

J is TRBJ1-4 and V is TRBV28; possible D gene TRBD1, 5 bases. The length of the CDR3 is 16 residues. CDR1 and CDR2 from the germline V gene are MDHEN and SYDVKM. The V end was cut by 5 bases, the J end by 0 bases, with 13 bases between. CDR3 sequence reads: CASSPLMTATNEKLFF. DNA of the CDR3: TGTGCCAGCAGTCCCCTGATGACAGCAACTAATGAAAAACTGTTTTTT. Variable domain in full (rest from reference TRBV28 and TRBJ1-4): DVKVTQSSRYLVKRTGEKVFLECVQDMDHENMFWYRQDPGLGLRLIYFSYDVKMKEKGDIPEGYSVSREKKERFSLILESASTNQTSMYLCASSPLMTATNEKLFFGSGTQLSVL.

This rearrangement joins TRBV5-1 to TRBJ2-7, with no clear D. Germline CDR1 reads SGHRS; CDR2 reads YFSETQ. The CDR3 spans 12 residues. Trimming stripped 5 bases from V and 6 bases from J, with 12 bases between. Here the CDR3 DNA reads TGCGCCAGCAGAATAGGTTCCGGCGAGCAGTACTTC. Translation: CASRIGSGEQYF.

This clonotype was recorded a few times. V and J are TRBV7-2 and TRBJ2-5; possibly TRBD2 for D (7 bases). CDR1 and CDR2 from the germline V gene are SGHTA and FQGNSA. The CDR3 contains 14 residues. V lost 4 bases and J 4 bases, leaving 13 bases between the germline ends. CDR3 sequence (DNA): TGTGCCAGCAGCTCAAGGGGGGGGGTAGAGACCCAGTACTTC. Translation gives CASSSRGGVETQYF.

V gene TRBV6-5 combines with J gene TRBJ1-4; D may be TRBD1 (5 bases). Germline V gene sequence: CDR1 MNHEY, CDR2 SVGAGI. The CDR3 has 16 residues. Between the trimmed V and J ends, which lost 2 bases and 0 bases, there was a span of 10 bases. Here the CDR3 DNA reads TGTGCCAGCAGTTACGGGGCAGGGACAACTAATGAAAAACTGTTTTTT. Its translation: CASSYGAGTTNEKLFF.

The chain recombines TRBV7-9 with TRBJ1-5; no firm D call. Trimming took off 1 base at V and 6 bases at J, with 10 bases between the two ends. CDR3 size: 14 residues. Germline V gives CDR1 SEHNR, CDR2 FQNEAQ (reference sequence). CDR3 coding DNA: TGTGCCAGCAGCTTAGGGGGAGGAGGTCAGCCCCAGCATTTT. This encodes CASSLGGGGQPQHF.

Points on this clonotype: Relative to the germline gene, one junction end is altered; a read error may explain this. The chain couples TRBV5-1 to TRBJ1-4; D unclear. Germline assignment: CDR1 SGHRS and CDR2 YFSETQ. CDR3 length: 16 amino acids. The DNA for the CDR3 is TGCGCCAACAGCTTGGCGCCAGGCAGTTCTAATGAAAAACTGTTTTTT. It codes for CANSLAPGSSNEKLFF.

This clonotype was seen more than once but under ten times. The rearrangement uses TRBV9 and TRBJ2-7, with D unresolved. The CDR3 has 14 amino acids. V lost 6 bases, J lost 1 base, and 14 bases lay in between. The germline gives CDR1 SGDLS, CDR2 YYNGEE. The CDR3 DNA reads TGTGCCAGCACCCCTAGTATGGGTTCCTACGAGCAGTACTTC. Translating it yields CASTPSMGSYEQYF.

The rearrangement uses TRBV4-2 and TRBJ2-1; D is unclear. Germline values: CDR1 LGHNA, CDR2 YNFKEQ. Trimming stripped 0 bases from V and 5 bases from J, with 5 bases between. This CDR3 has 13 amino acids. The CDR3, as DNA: TGTGCCAGCAGCCAAGACGGAGACAATGAGCAGTTCTTC. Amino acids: CASSQDGDNEQFF.

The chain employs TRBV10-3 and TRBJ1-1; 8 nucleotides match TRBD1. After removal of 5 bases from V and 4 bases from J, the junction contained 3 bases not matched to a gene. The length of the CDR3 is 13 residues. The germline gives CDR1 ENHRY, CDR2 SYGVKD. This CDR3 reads CAISWDRSTEAFF. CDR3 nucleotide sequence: TGTGCCATCAGTTGGGACAGGTCCACTGAAGCTTTCTTT.

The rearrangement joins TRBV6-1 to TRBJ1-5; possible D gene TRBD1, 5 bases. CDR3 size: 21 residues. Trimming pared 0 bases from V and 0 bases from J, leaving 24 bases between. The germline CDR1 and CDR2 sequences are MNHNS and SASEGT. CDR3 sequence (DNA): TGTGCCAGCAGTGAAGCGGAGCGAGCATTTGGGATTGGGGCTAGCAATCAGCCCCAGCATTTT. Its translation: CASSEAERAFGIGASNQPQHF.

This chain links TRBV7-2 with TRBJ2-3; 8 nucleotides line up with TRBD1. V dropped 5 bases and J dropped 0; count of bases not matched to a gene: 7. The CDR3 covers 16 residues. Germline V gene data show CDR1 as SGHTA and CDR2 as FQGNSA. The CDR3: CASSVSGTGSTDTQYF. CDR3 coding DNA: TGTGCCAGCAGCGTGTCCGGGACAGGTAGCACAGATACGCAGTATTTT.

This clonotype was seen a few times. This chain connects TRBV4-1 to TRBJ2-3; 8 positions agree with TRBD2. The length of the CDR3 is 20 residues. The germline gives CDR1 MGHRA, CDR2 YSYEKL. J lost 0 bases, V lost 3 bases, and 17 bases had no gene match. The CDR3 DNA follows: TGCGCCAGCAGCCAGCCGGGACTAGACCGCCGTGGTTTTAGCACAGATACGCAGTATTTT. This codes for CASSQPGLDRRGFSTDTQYF.

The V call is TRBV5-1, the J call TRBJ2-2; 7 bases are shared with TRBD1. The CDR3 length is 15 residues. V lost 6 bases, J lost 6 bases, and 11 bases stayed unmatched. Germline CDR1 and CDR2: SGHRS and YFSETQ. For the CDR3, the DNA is TGCGCCAGCACCGAGGGGGCCGTGGGTTCCGGGGAGCTGTTTTTT. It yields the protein CASTEGAVGSGELFF.

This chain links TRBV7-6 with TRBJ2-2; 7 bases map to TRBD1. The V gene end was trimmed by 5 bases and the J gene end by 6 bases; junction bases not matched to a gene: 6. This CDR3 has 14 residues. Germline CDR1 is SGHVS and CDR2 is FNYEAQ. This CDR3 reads CASSAEGGAGELFF. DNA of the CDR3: TGTGCCAGCAGCGCAGAAGGGGGCGCCGGGGAGCTGTTTTTT.

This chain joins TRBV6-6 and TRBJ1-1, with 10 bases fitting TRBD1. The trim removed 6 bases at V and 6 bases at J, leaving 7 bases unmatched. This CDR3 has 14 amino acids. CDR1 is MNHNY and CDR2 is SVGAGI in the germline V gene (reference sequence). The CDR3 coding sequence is TGTGCCAGCAGGACGACAGGGGGCGAGCCTGAAGCTTTCTTT. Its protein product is CASRTTGGEPEAFF.

Here the CDR3 DNA reads TGCGCCAGCAGAGGTGGACAGGGTCCTTACGAGCAGTACTTC. Translated, it gives CASRGGQGPYEQYF. The chain is built from TRBV5-1 and TRBJ2-7; 8 positions agree with TRBD1. The CDR3 is made up of 14 amino acids. Germline trimming cut 5 bases from V and 4 bases from J; bases unmatched to any gene: 8. Germline lookup yields CDR1 SGHRS and CDR2 YFSETQ.